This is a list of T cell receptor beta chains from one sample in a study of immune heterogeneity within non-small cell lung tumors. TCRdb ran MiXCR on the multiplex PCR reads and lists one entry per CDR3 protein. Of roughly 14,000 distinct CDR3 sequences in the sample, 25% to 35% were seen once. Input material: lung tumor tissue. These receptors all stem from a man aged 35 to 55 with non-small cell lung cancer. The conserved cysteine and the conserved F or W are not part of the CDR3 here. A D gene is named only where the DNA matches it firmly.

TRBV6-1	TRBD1	ASSPTTGTGGNEQF
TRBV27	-	ASSFTSGANVLT
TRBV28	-	ASNAQGREAF
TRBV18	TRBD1	ASSRLLGTGRNEQY
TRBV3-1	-	ASSKHNGDTQY
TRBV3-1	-	ASTLSGVGDYGYT
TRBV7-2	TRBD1	ASSPGTAVEAF
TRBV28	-	ASSSGERGTGELF
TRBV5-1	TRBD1	ASSTGQENTEAF
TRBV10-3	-	ATAIGLYEQY
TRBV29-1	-	SAVDGEQY
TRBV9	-	ASSVETRSEQF
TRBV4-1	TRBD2	ASSQRETSGSSYEQY
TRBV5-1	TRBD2	ASSHPVSSGTTSTDTQY
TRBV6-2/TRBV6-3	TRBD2	AIRLGGSFFTQY
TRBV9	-	ASSENTGGLF
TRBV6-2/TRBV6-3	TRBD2	ASSYSFSLVGRVNTGELF
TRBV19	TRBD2	ASSGTSGPGAQY
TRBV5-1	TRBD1	ASSPRRGPVGYGYT
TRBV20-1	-	SAFPGPRGGQPQH
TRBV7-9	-	ASSLSGYEQY
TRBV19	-	AIGTSGGVNEQF
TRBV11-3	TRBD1	ASSLDRGLGTQY
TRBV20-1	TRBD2	SARTSGRAPRAQY